These 16 T cell receptor beta chains originate from one sample sequenced in a study of blood T cell repertoires in COVID-19. TCRdb keeps only in-frame clones here, not all; method: immunoSEQ multiplex PCR. The repertoire holds 250,000 to 350,000 clones, with around four fifths as singletons. Source material: peripheral blood. These receptors were collected from a woman aged 45-65 years with active or convalescent COVID-19.

The chain has TRBV3-1 (or the pseudogene TRBV3-2) and TRBJ1-3; D ambiguous. The CDR3 sequence is 14 residues long. V dropped 3 bases and J dropped 3 bases, with 9 bases sitting between them. Germline CDR1 and CDR2: LGHDT and YNNKEL (reference sequence). The CDR3 protein is CASSQNIIGNTIYF. The CDR3 DNA reads TGTGCCAGCAGCCAGAACATAATTGGAAACACCATATATTTT.

J is TRBJ2-5 and V is TRBV2; 14 bases align to TRBD2. CDR1 SNHLY and CDR2 FYNNEI come from the germline V gene. The CDR3 sequence is 16 residues long. Trimming removed 6 bases from V and 5 bases from J; junction bases left unmatched: 8. DNA for the CDR3: TGTGCCAGCAGAGGAGGGACTAGCGGGAGAGCGGAGACCCAGTACTTC. Its translation: CASRGGTSGRAETQYF.

This rearrangement joins TRBV7-9 to TRBJ2-3, with 11 bases aligning to TRBD2. J gave up 0 bases and V 4 bases, and 6 bases lay outside the gene matches. The germline V gene has CDR1 SEHNR and CDR2 FQNEAQ (reference sequence). The CDR3 consists of 17 residues. The CDR3 DNA reads as TGTGCCAGCAGCTCGAAAGGGACTAGCGGAAGCACAGATACGCAGTATTTT. It encodes CASSSKGTSGSTDTQYF.

The rearrangement links TRBV5-1 to TRBJ1-1; 9 bases fit TRBD1. CDR1 SGHRS and CDR2 YFSETQ come from the germline V gene. J was trimmed by 6 bases and V by 6 bases; bases with no gene match: 12. The CDR3 runs to 15 residues. The CDR3 reads CASKRQGGTIPEAFF. DNA of the CDR3: TGCGCCAGCAAAAGACAGGGGGGAACCATCCCTGAAGCTTTCTTT.

The chain recombines TRBV2 with TRBJ1-5; possibly TRBD1 for D (6 bases). The CDR3 spans 16 residues. Germline loops: CDR1 SNHLY, CDR2 FYNNEI. The V end was cut by 4 bases, the J end by 1 base, with 14 bases between. This chain's CDR3 is CASSAQQGTSNQPQHF. CDR3 DNA: TGTGCCAGCAGTGCACAACAGGGTACCAGCAATCAGCCCCAGCATTTT.

The chain is built from TRBV4-1 and TRBJ2-7, with no clear D. Germline CDR1 and CDR2: MGHRA and YSYEKL. Trimming removed 2 bases at V and 1 base at J, with 9 bases between. This CDR3 contains 14 residues. The CDR3 sequence: CASSQNESSYEQYF. CDR3 bases: TGCGCCAGCAGCCAAAATGAGAGTTCCTACGAGCAGTACTTC.

This clone has just a few counts. V gene TRBV28 combines with J gene TRBJ2-7, with D perhaps matching TRBD2 (5 bases). CDR1 and CDR2 from the germline V gene are MDHEN and SYDVKM. This CDR3 comprises 16 residues. Trimming shortened V by 2 bases and J by 1 base, and 15 bases separated the two germline ends. CDR3 protein: CASSLSGFQTSYEQYF. The CDR3 DNA sequence: TGTGCCAGCAGTTTAAGCGGCTTTCAGACATCCTACGAGCAGTACTTC.

This sequence joins TRBV19 and TRBJ2-1; D is perhaps TRBD2 (5 bases). Deletions cut 1 base from V and 7 bases from J, with 14 bases between. This CDR3 is built from 15 residues. CDR1 is LNHDA and CDR2 is SQIVND in the germline V gene (reference sequence). The chain's CDR3 is CASSIGALRENEQFF. Here the CDR3 DNA reads TGTGCCAGTAGTATAGGGGCGTTGAGGGAAAATGAGCAGTTCTTC.

This rearrangement joins TRBV6-1 to TRBJ2-3; 11 positions agree with TRBD2. The CDR3 runs to 21 residues. Germline V gene data show CDR1 as MNHNS and CDR2 as SASEGT. Germline trimming cut 2 bases from V and 0 bases from J; bases unmatched to any gene: 16. The CDR3 region has the DNA TGTGCCAGCAGTGAAACTCCCCAGGGTAGCGGGAGGGTATCTAGCACAGATACGCAGTATTTT. It translates to CASSETPQGSGRVSSTDTQYF.

The chain is built from TRBV7-2 and TRBJ1-2; D may be TRBD1 (6 bases). The CDR3 is made up of 12 amino acids. The V end lost 5 bases, the J end lost 8 bases, and 12 bases lay between the germline ends. The V gene's germline CDR1 is SGHTA and CDR2 FQGNSA. The CDR3 DNA is TGTGCCAGCAGCCCAACAGGGTACGGCTACACCTTC. Its protein product is CASSPTGYGYTF.

J is TRBJ1-2 and V is TRBV19; a weak D match, TRBD1 (6 bases). This CDR3 is built from 14 residues. CDR1 is LNHDA and CDR2 is SQIVND in the germline V gene (reference sequence). Trimming removed 5 bases from V and 4 bases from J, with 14 bases in between. The CDR3 loop is CASSLRQEAYGYTF. The CDR3 coding sequence is TGTGCCAGTAGTCTCAGACAGGAGGCCTATGGCTACACCTTC. Filled out from reference TRBV19 and TRBJ1-2, the complete variable domain reads DGGITQSPKYLFRKEGQNVTLSCEQNLNHDAMYWYRQDPGQGLRLIYYSQIVNDFQKGDIAEGYSVSREKKESFPLTVTSAQKNPTAFYLCASSLRQEAYGYTFGSGTRLTVV.

The chain links TRBV6-5 to TRBJ2-3; 11 bases match TRBD2. Per germline, CDR1 MNHEY and CDR2 SVGAGI. CDR3 length: 15 amino acids. V lost 5 bases, J lost 3 bases, and 4 bases stayed unmatched. The CDR3 DNA reads TGTGCCAGCAGTCCGGGACTAGCGGTTACAGATACGCAGTATTTT. It specifies CASSPGLAVTDTQYF.

The rearrangement links TRBV28 to TRBJ2-5; TRBD2 matches 8 bases. Germline loops: CDR1 MDHEN, CDR2 SYDVKM. The length of the CDR3 is 16 residues. V lost 6 bases to trimming and J lost 2 bases; unmatched junction nucleotides: 11. CDR3 sequence (DNA): TGTGCCAGCAGCCCTTTGACTAGCGAGATACAAGAGACCCAGTACTTC. Its translation: CASSPLTSEIQETQYF.

CDR3 residues: CASSLGGGYTEAFF. CDR3 nucleotides: TGCGCCAGCAGCTTAGGAGGGGGCTACACTGAAGCTTTCTTT. The chain recombines TRBV5-1 with TRBJ1-1; the match to TRBD1 covers 7 bases. Germline assignment: CDR1 SGHRS and CDR2 YFSETQ. The CDR3 has 14 residues. J was trimmed by 3 bases and V by 2 bases; bases with no gene match: 4.

The chain links TRBV28 to TRBJ2-5, with a tentative D call TRBD1 (7 bases). CDR1 MDHEN and CDR2 SYDVKM come from the germline V gene. CDR3 length: 15 amino acids. Deletions cut 5 bases from V and 6 bases from J, with 19 bases between. The CDR3 DNA reads as TGTGCCAGCAGTCCGACGACAGGGACTCGAAAGACCCAGTACTTC. Amino acid sequence: CASSPTTGTRKTQYF.

The chain employs TRBV12-3 or TRBV12-4 and TRBJ1-6, with D possibly being TRBD1 (5 bases). V was cut by 4 bases and J by 10 bases, with 11 bases left in between. CDR3 length: 13 residues. Here the CDR3 reads CASSWSGASPLHF. DNA of the CDR3: TGTGCCAGCAGTTGGTCTGGGGCGTCACCCCTCCACTTT.